One and the same sample provided the 6 T cell receptor beta chains below, sequenced in a study of T cell repertoires in cytomegalovirus infection. TCRdb reprocessed the reads with MiXCR, giving one entry per CDR3 protein. The sample shows approximately 990,000 distinct CDR3 sequences, around a third of them seen only once. No antigen has been identified for these receptors. The sequenced sample was cultured CD8+ T cells from PBMCs, obtained from culture after CMV antigen stimulation. These receptor sequences come from a human donor in good health (CMV status not recorded). Some clones in this sample may be carry-over from other donors' samples.

This clonotype was recorded at least ten times. This chain uses TRBV7-2 with TRBJ2-7; D is unresolved. CDR3 length: 13 amino acids. The germline V and J ends were trimmed by 1 base and 3 bases, with 7 bases remaining between them. Germline V gives CDR1 SGHTA, CDR2 FQGNSA. In DNA, the CDR3 is TGTGCCAGCAGCTTAGAGGTGGGCTACGAGCAGTACGTC. Protein product: CASSLEVGYEQYV.

This clonotype was recorded a few times. The genes are TRBV27 and TRBJ2-7; tentative D call: TRBD2 (6 bases). Germline V lookup: CDR1 MNHEY, CDR2 SMNVEV (reference sequence). The CDR3 covers 14 residues. The V and J ends lost 5 bases and 1 base respectively, with 12 bases between them. The CDR3 protein is CASSDEGRSYEQYF. In DNA, the CDR3 is TGTGCCAGCAGTGACGAGGGGAGGTCCTACGAGCAGTACTTC.

This rearrangement joins TRBV12-3 or TRBV12-4 to TRBJ1-4; no clear D gene. Trimming removed 1 base from V and 6 bases from J, with 9 bases in between. The CDR3 is 14 residues long. Written as DNA, the CDR3 is TGTGCCAGCAGTTTAGTCCGGCAGGATGAAAAACTGTTTTTT. This codes for CASSLVRQDEKLFF.

The J gene is TRBJ1-2, the V gene TRBV13, with 7 bases aligning to TRBD1. V shed 5 bases, J shed 4 bases, and the junction held 10 bases outside the gene matches. This CDR3 spans 15 amino acids. In germline, CDR1 is PRHDT, CDR2 FYEKMQ (reference sequence). The CDR3 DNA is TGTGCCAGCAGCGGACAGGCCGATCTCTCCTATGGCTACACCTTC. This sequence encodes CASSGQADLSYGYTF.

V is TRBV6-5 and J is TRBJ2-1, with TRBD1 identical over 7 bases. CDR1 is MNHEY and CDR2 is SVGAGI in the germline V gene. After removal of 5 bases from V and 4 bases from J, the junction contained 11 bases not matched to a gene. The CDR3 is made up of 16 amino acids. CDR3: CASSLSTGLAYNEQFF. The CDR3 DNA reads TGTGCCAGCAGTCTCTCGACAGGGCTGGCGTACAATGAGCAGTTCTTC.

This chain connects TRBV5-5 to TRBJ2-7; possibly TRBD2 for D (5 bases). The germline gives CDR1 SGHKS, CDR2 YYEKEE (reference sequence). The V end lost 3 bases, the J end lost 1 base, and 8 bases lay between the germline ends. The CDR3 consists of 13 residues. The CDR3 loop reads CASSWTYSYEQYV. The CDR3 bases are TGTGCCAGCAGCTGGACTTATTCCTACGAGCAGTACGTC.